Listed below are T cell receptor beta chains from one sample, sequenced in a study of T cells after yellow fever vaccination. From the 5' RACE reads, TCRdb called clonotypes with MiXCR, one entry per CDR3 protein. The sample lists hundreds of thousands of distinct CDR3 sequences, approximately 13% seen once, with roughly an eighth in the top ten. The specimen was PBMCs, collected on the day of the yellow fever booster vaccination. Source of these receptors: a man in his thirties or forties who received the YFV17D yellow fever vaccine. Both conserved end residues are part of each CDR3. A D gene is named only where the DNA matches it firmly. Size is omitted from some rows. Given values are once, few, many or a class for expanded clones.

clone size: once; V gene: TRBV20-1; J gene: TRBJ1-6; D gene: .; CDR3 DNA: TGCAGTGCCCGCCCGGGGACCAATTCACCCCTCCACTTT; CDR3 protein: CSARPGTNSPLHF
clone size: .; V gene: TRBV19; J gene: TRBJ2-1; D gene: .; CDR3 DNA: TGTGCCAGTACCCCCGCCGGGGGTCCCTCCTACAATGAGCAGTTCTTC; CDR3 protein: CASTPAGGPSYNEQFF
clone size: few; V gene: TRBV20-1; J gene: TRBJ2-5; D gene: TRBD2; CDR3 DNA: TGCAGTCCTCACCTAGCGGGCTCGGAGGTAAAGACCCAGTACTTC; CDR3 protein: CSPHLAGSEVKTQYF
clone size: many; V gene: TRBV11-2; J gene: TRBJ2-4; D gene: .; CDR3 DNA: TGTGCCAGCAGCCCCGGTGAAGCGGAGAACATTCAGTACTTC; CDR3 protein: CASSPGEAENIQYF
clone size: few; V gene: TRBV20-1; J gene: TRBJ1-2; D gene: .; CDR3 DNA: TGCAGTGCTAGAACCAGGGCTGGCTACACCTTC; CDR3 protein: CSARTRAGYTF
clone size: few; V gene: TRBV29-1; J gene: TRBJ1-1; D gene: .; CDR3 DNA: TGCAGCGGACACAGGGCAATGAACACTGAAGCTTTCTTT; CDR3 protein: CSGHRAMNTEAFF
clone size: .; V gene: TRBV7-2; J gene: TRBJ2-1; D gene: .; CDR3 DNA: TGTGCCAGCAGCTTATATAGGGATGAGCAGTTCTTC; CDR3 protein: CASSLYRDEQFF
clone size: few; V gene: TRBV13; J gene: TRBJ2-7; D gene: .; CDR3 DNA: TGTGCCAGCAGCTTGGCAGGGGCTTTACTACCTACGAACGAGCAGTACTTC; CDR3 protein: CASSLAGALLPTNEQYF
clone size: few; V gene: TRBV21-1; J gene: TRBJ1-5; D gene: .; CDR3 DNA: TGTGCCAGCAGCATGATCGGGGGTAGCAATCAGCCCCAGCATTTT; CDR3 protein: CASSMIGGSNQPQHF
clone size: few; V gene: TRBV10-3; J gene: TRBJ2-1; D gene: TRBD1; CDR3 DNA: TGTGCCATGCGACCCGGGACAGGGGATTACAATGAGCAGTTCTTC; CDR3 protein: CAMRPGTGDYNEQFF
clone size: few; V gene: TRBV20-1; J gene: TRBJ2-5; D gene: TRBD2; CDR3 DNA: TGCAGTGCTAGGGGTACTAGCGGGAGGGCTCAAGAGACCCAGTACTTC; CDR3 protein: CSARGTSGRAQETQYF
clone size: few; V gene: TRBV20-1; J gene: TRBJ2-2; D gene: TRBD2; CDR3 DNA: TGCAGTGGCACACTAGCGGGAGGGAACACCGGGGAGCTGTTTTTT; CDR3 protein: CSGTLAGGNTGELFF
clone size: many; V gene: TRBV29-1; J gene: TRBJ2-1; D gene: .; CDR3 DNA: TGCAGCGTTCCGGCCAGCTCCTACAATGAGCAGTTCTTC; CDR3 protein: CSVPASSYNEQFF
clone size: few; V gene: TRBV25-1; J gene: TRBJ2-7; D gene: .; CDR3 DNA: TGTGCCAGCAACCCGAGCTACGAGCAGTACTTC; CDR3 protein: CASNPSYEQYF
clone size: .; V gene: TRBV12-3/TRBV12-4; J gene: TRBJ1-5; D gene: .; CDR3 DNA: TGTGCCAGCAGTAGGAGCCAACAGCCCCAGCATTTT; CDR3 protein: CASSRSQQPQHF
clone size: few; V gene: TRBV18; J gene: TRBJ2-7; D gene: .; CDR3 DNA: TGTGCCAGCTCACCAGCTGCGGGGCACAACTACGAGCAGTACTTC; CDR3 protein: CASSPAAGHNYEQYF
clone size: .; V gene: TRBV20-1; J gene: TRBJ2-1; D gene: .; CDR3 DNA: TGCAGTGCTAGAGATTCCCGCCGCTTTAGCGGCGACAATGAGCAGTTCTTC; CDR3 protein: CSARDSRRFSGDNEQFF
clone size: .; V gene: TRBV5-1; J gene: TRBJ2-3; D gene: TRBD2; CDR3 DNA: TGCGCCAGCAGCATTAGCGGGAGGATAGATACGCAGTATTTT; CDR3 protein: CASSISGRIDTQYF
clone size: .; V gene: TRBV28; J gene: TRBJ2-4; D gene: .; CDR3 DNA: TGTGCCAGCGGAACCCCAGGGGGGGGCAAAAACATTCAGTACTTC; CDR3 protein: CASGTPGGGKNIQYF
clone size: few; V gene: TRBV5-4; J gene: TRBJ1-2; D gene: .; CDR3 DNA: TGTGCCAGCAGCTTGGACAGGCTGGGGGGCTACACCTTC; CDR3 protein: CASSLDRLGGYTF